This T cell receptor beta chain is drawn from a study of tumor-infiltrating lymphocytes in primary liver carcinoma (dated by TCRdb to the late 2010s). A note on the overall study: The five patients, three men and two women aged 30 to 69 years, had hepatocellular carcinoma (four) or combined HCC and intrahepatic cholangiocarcinoma (one). The five patients had tumors of stage T1-T3 N0M0, with maximum diameters ranging from about 4.2 to 11 cm. Roughly 3.65 to 7.13 million productive TCRbeta reads were obtained per sample, and no significant difference in read depth was found between tissue types. The study combined TCRbeta repertoire sequencing, expression microarrays and whole-exome sequencing across five regions of each liver tumor, with adjacent normal tissue and blood. A total of about 35 specimens from 5 patients, comprising about 25 tumor regions, 5 adjacent noncancerous liver tissues and 5 peripheral blood samples, were covered by TCRbeta repertoire sequencing. To link TCRbeta repertoire diversity with the local molecular phenotype, the 25 to 30 tumor region samples were profiled using Agilent mRNA microarrays. Repertoires from technical replicates were highly reproducible, with mean shared-clone rates roughly 0.87 and correlation coefficients above 0.95. Study-wide conclusions, independent of this receptor: A significantly larger repertoire fraction was made up by the top 250 clones in tumors than in blood (p = 0.039). Only four or five patients were included in the study, and the authors note that the findings should be validated in a larger study. Because only the TCR beta chain was sequenced and unpaired alpha chains were not captured, true repertoire diversity is likely underestimated. Comparison of CD4+ and CD8+ T cell repertoires was precluded by the use of bulk unsorted samples. Repertoire overlap was higher between tumor regions (mean around 35%) than tumor-adjacent (17%) or tumor-blood (roughly 14%) pairs, consistent with antigen-driven expansion. Only about 8-25% of top clones were found in all five regions of a tumor, suggesting spatial heterogeneity of tumor-infiltrating T cells.

Within its sample, this clonotype is medium-sized (0.01 to 0.1%). Its antigen is still unknown. Base qualities were left out, and no much larger clone turns up one base away. Total RNA and DNA were co-extracted from roughly 18-30 mg of bulk tissue with the AllPrep DNA/RNA mini kit, without cell sorting. Surgical resection was performed in China between 2015 and early 2016 on several patients with histopathologically diagnosed primary liver carcinoma. Patients had chronic HBV infection and were treatment-naive at sampling. Five spatially separated regions were sampled from each tumor: the superior, inferior, left-lateral and right-lateral poles, plus the tumor centre. According to histology, viable tumor cells made up more than 80% of every tumor sample. Fresh tumor and adjacent tissue pieces were bisected, with one half stored in RNAlater at -80 degrees C and the other half sent for histology. Trimming costs V 4 bases and J 8 bases, and their ends lie 19 bases apart. Measured from the cysteine to the phenylalanine, the CDR3 is 15 residues long. The kept DNA is CDR3 alone, 45 bases in frame from the first base. Sequences SGHNT (CDR1) and YYREEE (CDR2) are obtained from the germline V gene (reference sequence).

Using a constant-region primer and ProtoScript II reverse transcriptase, TCRbeta-specific cDNA was reverse-transcribed from about 540 ng total RNA. Construction of the TCRbeta libraries relied on three nested rounds of multiplex PCR, following a slightly modified ARM-PCR procedure. The first two PCR rounds used multiplex TRBV1-TRBV30 forward primers with a Cbeta reverse primer, each for about 10 cycles. Sample barcodes and Illumina adapters were added in a final 25-cycle PCR using Deep VentR polymerase. Before sequencing, amplicons between 200 and 500 bp were purified from gel using a QIAquick gel extraction kit. The TCRbeta amplicons were sequenced with 250-bp paired-end reads on an Illumina HiSeq 2500. Under the source paper's analysis protocol: Trimmomatic v0.33 was used to quality-trim the reads, and FLASH v1.2.11 was used to merge paired reads so that full CDR3 sequences could be recovered. V, D and J germline segments were assigned to the rearranged TCRbeta sequences using MiGEC v1.2.1b. Clonotype statistics, along with Shannon-Wiener diversity indices, were calculated using VDJtools v1.0.0. To cut down on sampling bias, every analysis after diversity analysis relied on just the 250 most abundant clonotypes from each sample. Using fastp at Q25 and MiXCR, TCRdb reprocessed the public reads and kept productive beta chains. One record per CDR3 amino acid sequence lists the most common genes and DNA. Clone size and V and J calls follow TCRdb, not the original study. For this sample the table gives 22,000 or so distinct CDR3 sequences, of which around 81% were detected only once. The ten most abundant clones make up about 40% of the sample.

Sequenced sample: liver tumor tissue from sampling region 2. The cell subset or site label on this specimen signifies: tumor region T2, inferior pole. The receptor was isolated from a woman between 25 and 40 years old with primary liver carcinoma and hepatitis B virus infection. Recombination connected TRBV5-4 to TRBJ2-1, with the D call perhaps TRBD1 or TRBD2, as 6 bases match in each case. The CDR3 protein sequence reads: CASSPEGGGLYEQFF. The nucleotides read TGTGCCAGCAGCCCAGAGGGGGGAGGCCTTTATGAGCAGTTCTTC. This CDR3, with the reference TRBV5-4 and TRBJ2-1 proteins standing in past its ends, gives the full variable domain ETGVTQSPTHLIKTRGQQVTLRCSSQSGHNTVSWYQQALGQGPQFIFQYYREEENGRGNFPPRFSGLQFPNYSSELNVNALELDDSALYLCASSPEGGGLYEQFFGPGTRLTVL.